The 24 T cell receptor beta chains below come from one sample, sequenced in a study of OX40 agonist ivuxolimab in advanced cancers. Sequencing was performed with immunoSEQ multiplex PCR; in TCRdb, only in-frame clones are kept and a portion is missing. The table shows roughly 60,000 clones, with more than 75% occurring only once. The starting material was CD4+ or CD8+ T cells sorted from blood, obtained in a trial of the OX40 agonist ivuxolimab. Receptors originate from an adult with an advanced solid tumor such as melanoma, head and neck, liver or kidney cancer.

This rearrangement joins TRBV10-3 to TRBJ1-4, with D tentatively TRBD1 (6 bases). V lost 6 bases and J 1 base, leaving 12 bases between the germline ends. This CDR3 is 15 amino acids long. Germline CDR1 ENHRY, CDR2 SYGVKD. CDR3 sequence reads: CAISERGGTNEKLFF. The DNA for the CDR3 is TGTGCCATCAGCGAGAGGGGGGGAACTAATGAAAAACTGTTTTTT.

The chain joins TRBV29-1 to TRBJ2-3; perhaps TRBD1 as D (5 bases). Deletions cut 6 bases from V and 6 bases from J, with 10 bases between. The germline V gene encodes CDR1 SQVTM and CDR2 ANQGSEA. The CDR3 has 11 amino acids. Here the CDR3 DNA reads TGCAGCGTCGAGAAGGGGGATACGCAGTATTTT. As protein: CSVEKGDTQYF.

The genes are TRBV7-2 and TRBJ1-1, with 12 bases fitting TRBD1. There are 17 residues in the CDR3. CDR1 is SGHTA and CDR2 is FQGNSA in the germline V gene. Unmatched junction bases numbered 10, after V lost 4 bases and J lost 4 bases. CDR3 sequence (DNA): TGTGCCAGCAGCTCCCCGGGACAGGGGGCGCGGGGCACTGAAGCTTTCTTT. As protein: CASSSPGQGARGTEAFF.

The rearrangement links TRBV13 to TRBJ1-2; tentative D call: TRBD1 (5 bases). The V and J ends lost 0 bases and 2 bases respectively, with 10 bases between them. CDR3 length: 15 amino acids. Germline assignment: CDR1 PRHDT and CDR2 FYEKMQ (reference sequence). The CDR3 loop reads CASSLGLRGNYGYTF. The DNA for the CDR3 is TGTGCCAGCAGCTTAGGCTTAAGGGGAAACTATGGCTACACCTTC.

The rearrangement links TRBV11-3 to TRBJ2-2; the D is unclear. CDR3 length: 14 amino acids. The V end was cut by 1 base, the J end by 6 bases, with 9 bases between. Germline CDR1 is SGHNT and CDR2 is YENEEA. CDR3 region: CASSLANYPGELFF. Written as DNA, the CDR3 is TGTGCCAGCAGCTTAGCTAACTACCCCGGGGAGCTGTTTTTT.

The rearrangement joins TRBV2 to TRBJ2-5; possible D gene TRBD2, 6 bases. The CDR3 loop spans 15 amino acids. Per germline, CDR1 SNHLY and CDR2 FYNNEI. With 10 bases removed from V and 2 bases from J, the gap between germline ends came to 20 bases. The CDR3 spells CATRSGPGNQETQYF. In nucleotides, the CDR3 is TGTGCCACGAGAAGCGGGCCAGGGAATCAAGAGACCCAGTACTTC.

This clone is labeled as medium-sized. The chain's CDR3 is CASSIGKQGGSPLHF. CDR3 DNA sequence: TGTGCCAGTAGTATAGGAAAGCAGGGCGGATCACCCCTCCACTTT. The J gene is TRBJ1-6, the V gene TRBV19; maybe TRBD1 (5 bases). Germline CDR1 LNHDA, CDR2 SQIVND (reference sequence). V lost 1 base and J lost 10, with 14 bases in between. The CDR3 extends over 15 amino acids.

The V call is TRBV5-1, the J call TRBJ2-7; D perhaps matches TRBD2 (6 bases). CDR1 and CDR2 (germline): SGHRS, YFSETQ. Between the trimmed V and J ends, which lost 4 bases and 5 bases, there was a span of 10 bases. The CDR3 sequence is 12 residues long. The CDR3 region is CASSGDFNEQYF. In DNA, the CDR3 is TGCGCCAGCAGCGGGGACTTTAACGAGCAGTACTTC.

This clone has a single count. V usage is TRBV5-5 and J usage is TRBJ2-3, with 7 bases that match TRBD2. From germline, CDR1 is SGHKS and CDR2 YYEKEE (reference sequence). V lost 0 bases, J lost 0 bases, and 1 base stayed unmatched. CDR3 size: 15 residues. CDR3 DNA: TGTGCCAGCAGCTTGGAGCGGGGTAGCACAGATACGCAGTATTTT. Translated, it gives CASSLERGSTDTQYF.

The chain recombines TRBV2 with TRBJ2-1; either TRBD1 or TRBD2 may supply D (5 bases each). The V gene lost 5 bases and the J gene lost 7 bases, with 9 bases spanning the gap. The CDR3 extends over 12 amino acids. CDR1 and CDR2 from the germline V gene are SNHLY and FYNNEI. Here the CDR3 reads CASSRDGNEQFF. The CDR3 nucleotides read TGTGCCAGCAGTAGGGACGGGAATGAGCAGTTCTTC.

DNA for the CDR3: TGTGCCAGCTCACCGGCGGGAGGCTCCTACGAGCAGTACTTC. This sequence encodes CASSPAGGSYEQYF. The gene calls are TRBV18 and TRBJ2-7, with 8 bases identical to TRBD2. V lost 3 bases to trimming and J lost 0 bases; unmatched junction nucleotides: 1. The CDR3 length is 14 residues. The germline CDR1 and CDR2 sequences are KGHSH and LQKENI.

The chain joins TRBV4-1 to TRBJ2-1; 12 positions match TRBD2. The CDR3 consists of 16 residues. V lost 0 bases to trimming and J lost 6 bases; unmatched junction nucleotides: 3. Germline CDR1 MGHRA, CDR2 YSYEKL. CDR3 in amino acids: CASSQDPTSGSNEQFF. CDR3 DNA sequence: TGCGCCAGCAGCCAAGATCCGACTAGCGGGAGCAATGAGCAGTTCTTC.

This chain links TRBV7-9 with TRBJ2-7; D is unresolved. V lost 5 bases, J lost 0 bases, and 14 bases lay in between. Germline CDR1 reads SEHNR; CDR2 reads FQNEAQ (reference sequence). The CDR3 loop spans 15 amino acids. The CDR3 nucleotides are TGTGCCAGCAGCCCAAGACAAAACCCCTCCTACGAGCAGTACTTC. Translating gives CASSPRQNPSYEQYF.

V and J are TRBV11-2 and TRBJ2-7; maybe TRBD2 (5 bases). This CDR3 is built from 14 residues. Germline V gene lookup returns CDR1 SGHAT and CDR2 FQNNGV. The V end lost 0 bases, the J end lost 5 bases, and 11 bases lay between the germline ends. CDR3 sequence (DNA): TGTGCCAGCAGCTTAGATCCGACTATCGACGAGCAGTACTTC. Protein sequence: CASSLDPTIDEQYF. Based on the CDR3 plus reference TRBV11-2 and TRBJ2-7, the full variable domain is EAGVAQSPRYKIIEKRQSVAFWCNPISGHATLYWYQQILGQGPKLLIQFQNNGVVDDSQLPKDRFSAERLKGVDSTLKIQPAKLEDSAVYLCASSLDPTIDEQYFGPGTRLTVT.

The chain has TRBV6-6 and TRBJ2-5; the match to TRBD2 covers 14 bases. J was trimmed by 5 bases and V by 6 bases; bases with no gene match: 2. The germline V gene encodes CDR1 MNHNY and CDR2 SVGAGI (reference sequence). The CDR3 has 14 residues. The CDR3 DNA reads TGTGCCAGCAGGCGACTAGCGGGAGGGGAGACCCAGTACTTC. Translation: CASRRLAGGETQYF.

This clone was observed a few times. This chain joins TRBV5-6 and TRBJ1-3; D is unclear. The V end lost 0 bases, the J end lost 4 bases, and 11 bases lay between the germline ends. The CDR3 contains 15 residues. Germline V gene data show CDR1 as SGHDT and CDR2 as YYEEEE. CDR3 in amino acids: CASSLDGLWGNTIYF. CDR3 bases: TGTGCCAGCAGCTTGGACGGACTTTGGGGAAACACCATATATTTT.

This chain uses TRBV7-3 with TRBJ2-1; D is unresolved. V was shortened by 1 base and J by 6 bases, with 7 bases between the two germline ends. The germline V gene encodes CDR1 SGHTA and CDR2 FQGTGA. This CDR3 has 13 residues. In nucleotides, the CDR3 is TGTGCCAGCAGCTTAAGAATAAGCAATGAGCAGTTCTTC. Translated: CASSLRISNEQFF. The complete variable domain, with remaining parts taken from reference TRBV7-3 and TRBJ2-1, reads GAGVSQTPSNKVTEKGKYVELRCDPISGHTALYWYRQSLGQGPEFLIYFQGTGAADDSGLPNDRFFAVRPEGSVSTLKIQRTERGDSAVYLCASSLRISNEQFFGPGTRLTVL.

J is TRBJ2-1 and V is TRBV11-1; TRBD2 matches 10 bases. V lost 1 base to trimming and J lost 6 bases; unmatched junction nucleotides: 9. Per the germline V gene, CDR1 is SGHAT and CDR2 is FQDESV (reference sequence). The length of the CDR3 is 17 residues. The CDR3 reads CASSLDRGLAGANEQFF. In DNA form, the CDR3 reads TGTGCCAGCAGCTTAGATAGGGGGCTAGCGGGAGCCAATGAGCAGTTCTTC.

The gene calls are TRBV28 and TRBJ1-1; 7 nucleotides match TRBD1. The V segment lost 6 bases and the J segment 7 bases; nucleotides outside the gene matches: 5. The germline V gene encodes CDR1 MDHEN and CDR2 SYDVKM. This CDR3 spans 12 amino acids. CDR3 DNA sequence: TGTGCCAGCAGCCGGACAGGTATTGAAGCTTTCTTT. It encodes CASSRTGIEAFF. The whole variable domain, filled in from reference TRBV28 and TRBJ1-1, reads DVKVTQSSRYLVKRTGEKVFLECVQDMDHENMFWYRQDPGLGLRLIYFSYDVKMKEKGDIPEGYSVSREKKERFSLILESASTNQTSMYLCASSRTGIEAFFGQGTRLTVV.

The CDR3 reads CAISTGLAGSTDTQYF. The CDR3 region has the DNA TGTGCCATCAGTACCGGACTAGCGGGAAGTACAGATACGCAGTATTTT. The chain recombines TRBV10-3 with TRBJ2-3, with 12 positions matching TRBD2. CDR3 length equals 16 residues. Looked up from germline, CDR1 is ENHRY and CDR2 is SYGVKD. V gave up 5 bases and J gave up 3 bases; unmatched junction bases: 6.

This chain connects TRBV5-1 to TRBJ2-3; D is unclear. Trimming left V 4 bases short and J 6 bases short, with 9 bases between. CDR1 is SGHRS, CDR2 YFSETQ, per germline. This CDR3 region has 12 residues. The CDR3 sequence is CASSRLGDTQYF. CDR3 nucleotides: TGCGCCAGCAGCCGCCTGGGGGATACGCAGTATTTT.

J is TRBJ2-3 and V is TRBV19, with D perhaps matching TRBD2 (5 bases). Germline loops: CDR1 LNHDA, CDR2 SQIVND (reference sequence). This CDR3 contains 15 residues. V shed 7 bases and J shed 0 bases, with 14 bases lying between them. The CDR3 nucleotides are TGTGCCAGTACCCCATTGGCTAGCAGCACAGATACGCAGTATTTT. Translating it yields CASTPLASSTDTQYF.

This clone was seen a single time. V gene TRBV25-1 combines with J gene TRBJ2-3; tentatively, D is TRBD1 (6 bases). V lost 0 bases and J lost 6, with 19 bases in between. The CDR3 sequence is 17 residues long. The germline CDR1 and CDR2 sequences are MGHDK and SYGVNS. CDR3 sequence (DNA): TGTGCCAGCAGTGAATATGGCGATGGGCGAGGACAGGATACGCAGTATTTT. Protein: CASSEYGDGRGQDTQYF. The whole variable domain, remainder taken from reference TRBV25-1 and TRBJ2-3, is EADIYQTPRYLVIGTGKKITLECSQTMGHDKMYWYQQDPGMELHLIHYSYGVNSTEKGDLSSESTVSRIRTEHFPLTLESARPSHTSQYLCASSEYGDGRGQDTQYFGPGTRLTVL.

J is TRBJ1-2 and V is TRBV7-9; a weak D match, TRBD1 (6 bases). V was pared by 2 bases and J by 1 base, with 14 bases between. This CDR3 is 16 amino acids long. Per the germline V gene, CDR1 is SEHNR and CDR2 is FQNEAQ (reference sequence). The chain's CDR3 is CASSLSNGGLNYGYTF. As DNA, the CDR3 is TGTGCCAGCAGCTTAAGTAACGGGGGGCTTAACTATGGCTACACCTTC.